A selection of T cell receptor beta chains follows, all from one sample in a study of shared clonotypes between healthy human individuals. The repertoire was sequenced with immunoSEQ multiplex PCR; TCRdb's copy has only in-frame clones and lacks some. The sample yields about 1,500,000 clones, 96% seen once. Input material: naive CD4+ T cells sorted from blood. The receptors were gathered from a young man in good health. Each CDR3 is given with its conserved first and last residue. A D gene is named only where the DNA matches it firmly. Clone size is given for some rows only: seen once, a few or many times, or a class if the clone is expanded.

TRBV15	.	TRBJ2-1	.	TGTGCCACCAGCAGAGATCACTACAATGAGCAGTTCTTC	CATSRDHYNEQFF
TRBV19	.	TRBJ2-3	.	TGTGCCAGTAGTACCTGGAGGGAAAAGAGCACAGATACGCAGTATTTT	CASSTWREKSTDTQYF
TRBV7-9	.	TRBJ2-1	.	TGTGCCAGCAGCTTAGCGGAGTTGCAATTCTTC	CASSLAELQFF
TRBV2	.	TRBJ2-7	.	TGTGCCAGCAGTGAAGACGCAGGGTTCTACGAGCAGTACTTC	CASSEDAGFYEQYF
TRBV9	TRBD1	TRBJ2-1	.	TGTGCCAGCAGCGTTGACCCCGGGACAGGGATTTTATATGAGCAGTTCTTC	CASSVDPGTGILYEQFF
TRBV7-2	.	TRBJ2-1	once	TGTGCCAGCAGCTTAGCTAGCCGCAATGAGCAGTTCTTC	CASSLASRNEQFF
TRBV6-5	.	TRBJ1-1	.	TGTGCCAGCAGTTACCGGCCCAGGCAAACCACTGAAGCTTTCTTT	CASSYRPRQTTEAFF
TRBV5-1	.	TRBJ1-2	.	TGCGCCAGCAGCCCAAACAGGGCGGATGGCTACACCTTC	CASSPNRADGYTF
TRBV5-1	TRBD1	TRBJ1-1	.	TGCGCCAGCAGCCCTCGGGGTGGGACAGGGCAGACTGAAGCTTTCTTT	CASSPRGGTGQTEAFF
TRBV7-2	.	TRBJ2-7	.	TGTGCCAGCAGCTTAGTTTTGTCCTACGAGCAGTACTTC	CASSLVLSYEQYF
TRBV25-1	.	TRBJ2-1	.	TGTGCCAGCAGTGAACCGGGAAGTACCTACAATGAGCAGTTCTTC	CASSEPGSTYNEQFF
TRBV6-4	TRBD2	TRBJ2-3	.	TGTGCCAGCAGCCCTTTATCGGGAGGGGAGACAGATACGCAGTATTTT	CASSPLSGGETDTQYF
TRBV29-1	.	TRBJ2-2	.	TGCAGCGTTGAAGAACTAGGGAGCACCGGGGAGCTGTTTTTT	CSVEELGSTGELFF
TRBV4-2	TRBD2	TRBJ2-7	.	TGTGCCAGCAGCCAAGATCAGGCTAGCGGGGCCTACGAGCAGTACTTC	CASSQDQASGAYEQYF
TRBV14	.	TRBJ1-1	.	TGTGCCAGCAGCCAAGAGGACTACCCGAGGACTGAAGCTTTCTTT	CASSQEDYPRTEAFF
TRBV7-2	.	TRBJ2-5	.	TGTGCCAGCAGCTACCACCCATCCCAGACCCAGTACTTC	CASSYHPSQTQYF
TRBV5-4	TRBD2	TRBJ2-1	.	TGTGCCAGCAGCTTCCGCGGGAGTCGCCATGAGCAGTTCTTC	CASSFRGSRHEQFF
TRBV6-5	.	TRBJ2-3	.	TGTGCCAGCAGTTACTTTGGCCGGGAAGAGTTGTATTTT	CASSYFGREELYF
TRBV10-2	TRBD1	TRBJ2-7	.	TGCGCCAGTTGGACAGGGGCTCCATACGAGCAGTACTTC	CASWTGAPYEQYF
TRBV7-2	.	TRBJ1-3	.	TGTGCCAGCGGCCTCGGGCCCTCCTCTGGAAACACCATATATTTT	CASGLGPSSGNTIYF
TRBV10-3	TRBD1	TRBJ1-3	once	TGTGCCATCAGTGAGTTTTTATCCGGACAGGGTGGAAACACCATATATTTT	CAISEFLSGQGGNTIYF
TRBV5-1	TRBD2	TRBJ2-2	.	TGCGCCAGCAGTGAGCGGGACGCTTCCACCGGGGAGCTGTTTTTT	CASSERDASTGELFF
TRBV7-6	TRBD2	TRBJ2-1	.	TGTGCCAGCAGCTCCCCTTTACTAGCGGGAGGGAGGAATGAGCAGTTCTTC	CASSSPLLAGGRNEQFF
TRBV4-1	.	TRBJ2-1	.	TGCGCCAGCAGCCAAACTTATAGGGCCAGCAATGAGCAGTTCTTC	CASSQTYRASNEQFF
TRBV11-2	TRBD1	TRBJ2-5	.	TGTGCCAGCAGCTTAGATCTGAAAACAGGGGGGGAGACCCAGTACTTC	CASSLDLKTGGETQYF
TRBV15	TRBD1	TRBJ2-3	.	TGTGCCACCAGCAAAGAGAGACACCGATTAGACAGACAGGGTATCAGAACAGATACGCAGTATTTT	CATSKERHRLDRQGIRTDTQYF
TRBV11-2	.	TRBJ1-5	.	TGTGCCAGCAGCCTCGACGGGAATGGTCAGCCCCAGCATTTT	CASSLDGNGQPQHF
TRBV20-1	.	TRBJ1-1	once	TGCAGTGCTAGAGGGAGCACTGAAGCTTTCTTT	CSARGSTEAFF
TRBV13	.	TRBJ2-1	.	TGTGCCAGCAGCACCACACCGAGCTCCTACAATGAGCAGTTCTTC	CASSTTPSSYNEQFF
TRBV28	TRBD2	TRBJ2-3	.	TGTGCCAGCAGTTTATCGGCGGGAGGCCAAGATACGCAGTATTTT	CASSLSAGGQDTQYF
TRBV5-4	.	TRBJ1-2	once	TGTGCCAGCAGCTTGCCAGGAGTAGGGTCGGTGTTCTATGGCTACACCTTC	CASSLPGVGSVFYGYTF
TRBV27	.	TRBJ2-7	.	TGTGCCAGCAGTTTCCGGGACGGAGCTGGCGAGCAGTACTTC	CASSFRDGAGEQYF
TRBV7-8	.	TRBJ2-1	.	TGTGCCAGCAACCCGACACGACTAGTCTCCTACAATGAGCAGTTCTTC	CASNPTRLVSYNEQFF
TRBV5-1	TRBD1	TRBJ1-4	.	TGCGCCAGCAGCTTCGGGACAGGCACTGAAAAACTGTTTTTT	CASSFGTGTEKLFF
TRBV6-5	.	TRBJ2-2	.	TGTGCCAGCAGTTATGACAGGACGAACACCGGGGAGCTGTTTTTT	CASSYDRTNTGELFF
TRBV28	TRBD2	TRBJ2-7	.	TGTGCCAGCGGGCTTCTCGTCGCTAGCGGGCCCCAGTGGAGCTACGAGCAGTACTTC	CASGLLVASGPQWSYEQYF
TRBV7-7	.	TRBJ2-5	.	TGTGCTAGCAGCCTACGGGGGGCCCAAGAGACCCAGTACTTC	CASSLRGAQETQYF
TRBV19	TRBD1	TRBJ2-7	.	TGTGCCAGTAGTATAGTTTACAGGGGACCCTACGAGCAGTACTTC	CASSIVYRGPYEQYF
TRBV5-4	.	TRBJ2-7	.	TGTGCCAGCAGTAGTGGGTCTCTCTACGAGCAGTACTTC	CASSSGSLYEQYF
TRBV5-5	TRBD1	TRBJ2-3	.	TGTGCCAGCAGCGGTAGGACAGGGGGCCTGGGGGATACGCAGTATTTT	CASSGRTGGLGDTQYF
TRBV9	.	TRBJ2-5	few	TGTGCCAGCAGCGTAGCCCATAGCGGAGGTACCCAAGAGACCCAGTACTTC	CASSVAHSGGTQETQYF
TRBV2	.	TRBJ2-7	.	TGTGCCAGCATCGTCATTCCCAGGGTCCACGAGCAGTACTTC	CASIVIPRVHEQYF
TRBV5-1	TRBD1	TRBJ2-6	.	TGCGCCAGCAGCCCCGGGACAGGTCTTTCGGGTGCCAACGTCCTGACTTTC	CASSPGTGLSGANVLTF
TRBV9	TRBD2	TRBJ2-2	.	TGTGCCAGCAGCGTCAGAGGGACTAGCGGGGTCCGGGGGGAGCTGTTTTTT	CASSVRGTSGVRGELFF
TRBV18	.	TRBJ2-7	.	TGTGCCAGCTCACCACAGGCTAGCGCGAAGTACGAGCAGTACTTC	CASSPQASAKYEQYF
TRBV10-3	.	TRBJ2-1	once	TGTGCCATCAGTGAGTACGAGACTGCCAATGAGCAGTTCTTC	CAISEYETANEQFF
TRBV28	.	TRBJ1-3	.	TGTGCCAGCACCTCAATTCGGCCCGGGCCAACCATATATTTT	CASTSIRPGPTIYF
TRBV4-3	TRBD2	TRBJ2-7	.	TGCGCCAGCAGCCAAGAGGGGCGGGGGGGCTACGAGCAGTACTTC	CASSQEGRGGYEQYF
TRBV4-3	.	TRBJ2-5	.	TGCGCCAGCAGCCAAGATACGGAGGGAGAGACCCAGTACTTC	CASSQDTEGETQYF
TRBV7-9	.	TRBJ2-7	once	TGTGCCAGCAGCTCTAAGGTTTCTGCAGGGAGTACCTACGAGCAGTACTTC	CASSSKVSAGSTYEQYF